The rows below give T cell receptor beta chains drawn from one sample of a study of blood T cell repertoires in COVID-19. TCRdb's copy holds only in-frame clones and misses some; the assay was immunoSEQ multiplex PCR. The data show under 95,000 clones, 75% to 85% seen once. The source material was peripheral blood. The receptors were gathered from a man over 45 with COVID-19, enrolled during active disease. CDR3s include the opening cysteine and the closing phenylalanine or tryptophan. Not every row has a clone size; where given, it reads once, few, many or a size class.

TRBV7-3,.,TRBJ2-1,CASSHHRDGEQFF
TRBV28,.,TRBJ2-7,CASRWQRSSYEQYF
TRBV21-1,once,TRBJ2-2,CASSKARELRLLTGELFF
TRBV6-5,.,TRBJ1-4,CASSQRRTNEKLFF
TRBV27,.,TRBJ2-6,CASSLWTGTGANVLTF
TRBV3-1/TRBV3-2,.,TRBJ2-1,CASSPQRDRQFF
TRBV7-2,.,TRBJ1-1,CASSFRRGNTEAFF
TRBV30,once,TRBJ1-5,CAWSWGRTGEINQPQHF
TRBV3-1/TRBV3-2,.,TRBJ2-7,CASSLRGTYEQYF
TRBV7-8,.,TRBJ2-7,CASSRDTTYEQYF
TRBV4-1,.,TRBJ2-3,CASSPDRAGTDTQYF
TRBV6-6,.,TRBJ1-6,CASSTRGENSPLHF
TRBV24-1,once,TRBJ2-1,CATSDALAGTYNEQFF
TRBV9,.,TRBJ2-2,CASSVDVKAAGELFF
TRBV28,.,TRBJ2-2,CASSFTGQGTGELFF
TRBV7-9,.,TRBJ2-1,CASSYLGTSGRTEQFF
TRBV5-6,.,TRBJ2-1,CASSLMVALGSYNEQFF
TRBV10-3,.,TRBJ2-7,CAIKRTSDSYEQYF
TRBV5-1,.,TRBJ1-4,CASSGAGKLFF
TRBV7-2,few,TRBJ1-2,CASSLVGGNYGYTF
TRBV28,.,TRBJ1-1,CASSDPRTGGTEAFF
TRBV19,.,TRBJ1-1,CASSLRGQGALNTEAFF
TRBV27,.,TRBJ1-1,CASSLTGRNTEAFF
TRBV5-1,.,TRBJ1-1,CASRQGENTEAFF
TRBV11-2,.,TRBJ2-7,CASSSIIRLADDYEQYF
TRBV4-3,few,TRBJ1-3,CASSQRAGNTIYF
TRBV6-5,.,TRBJ1-2,CASSYDRRYGYTF
TRBV9,.,TRBJ2-6,CASSLRDKSSGANVLTF
TRBV12-2,.,TRBJ2-6,CASRRQGAPSGANVLTF
TRBV18,.,TRBJ1-5,CASSPGTGVYQPQHF
TRBV18,.,TRBJ1-1,CASSPQGPRWNTEAFF
TRBV28,.,TRBJ2-7,CASRSGGRYEQYF
TRBV6-6,few,TRBJ1-5,CASSYFGRAGSQPQHF
TRBV7-3,.,TRBJ1-2,CASSSSPDRAGYTF
TRBV28,once,TRBJ2-5,CASSWGTSWETQYF
TRBV3-1/TRBV3-2,.,TRBJ1-2,CASSPPGEWDGYTF
TRBV28,.,TRBJ1-5,CASSWRNRGSRGNQPQHF
TRBV6-2/TRBV6-3,.,TRBJ1-6,CASSSQGGNSPLHF
TRBV6-5,.,TRBJ2-2,CASRGTGTGELFF
TRBV21-1,.,TRBJ2-1,CASSKEASGVYNEQFF
TRBV11-2,.,TRBJ1-1,CASSPRQVMNTEAFF
TRBV30,.,TRBJ1-5,CAWSPGGQQPQHF
TRBV10-3,.,TRBJ1-1,CAISEYRGAEAFF
TRBV7-2,.,TRBJ1-3,CASSLATVAGNTIYF
TRBV5-1,.,TRBJ2-3,CASSPGQSTDTQYF
TRBV5-1,.,TRBJ1-1,CASSSDTEAFF
TRBV30,.,TRBJ1-4,CAWSDRGEEKLFF
TRBV11-2,.,TRBJ2-5,CASSLALQGAQYF
TRBV3-1/TRBV3-2,.,TRBJ2-3,CASSQLGQNTDTQYF
TRBV30,.,TRBJ2-1,CAWGLAGLKNEQFF
TRBV27,.,TRBJ2-5,CASSLRPGGQETQYF
TRBV7-2,.,TRBJ2-5,CASSLGRSQETQYF
TRBV29-1,.,TRBJ2-1,CSVSKGGTVYNEQFF
TRBV7-3,.,TRBJ2-1,CASSLGQRSGEQFF
TRBV3-1/TRBV3-2,.,TRBJ1-4,CASSQDTGGPNEKLFF
TRBV18,.,TRBJ2-7,CASSPDNRGYEQYF
TRBV5-1,.,TRBJ1-1,CASSLKGQYTEAFF